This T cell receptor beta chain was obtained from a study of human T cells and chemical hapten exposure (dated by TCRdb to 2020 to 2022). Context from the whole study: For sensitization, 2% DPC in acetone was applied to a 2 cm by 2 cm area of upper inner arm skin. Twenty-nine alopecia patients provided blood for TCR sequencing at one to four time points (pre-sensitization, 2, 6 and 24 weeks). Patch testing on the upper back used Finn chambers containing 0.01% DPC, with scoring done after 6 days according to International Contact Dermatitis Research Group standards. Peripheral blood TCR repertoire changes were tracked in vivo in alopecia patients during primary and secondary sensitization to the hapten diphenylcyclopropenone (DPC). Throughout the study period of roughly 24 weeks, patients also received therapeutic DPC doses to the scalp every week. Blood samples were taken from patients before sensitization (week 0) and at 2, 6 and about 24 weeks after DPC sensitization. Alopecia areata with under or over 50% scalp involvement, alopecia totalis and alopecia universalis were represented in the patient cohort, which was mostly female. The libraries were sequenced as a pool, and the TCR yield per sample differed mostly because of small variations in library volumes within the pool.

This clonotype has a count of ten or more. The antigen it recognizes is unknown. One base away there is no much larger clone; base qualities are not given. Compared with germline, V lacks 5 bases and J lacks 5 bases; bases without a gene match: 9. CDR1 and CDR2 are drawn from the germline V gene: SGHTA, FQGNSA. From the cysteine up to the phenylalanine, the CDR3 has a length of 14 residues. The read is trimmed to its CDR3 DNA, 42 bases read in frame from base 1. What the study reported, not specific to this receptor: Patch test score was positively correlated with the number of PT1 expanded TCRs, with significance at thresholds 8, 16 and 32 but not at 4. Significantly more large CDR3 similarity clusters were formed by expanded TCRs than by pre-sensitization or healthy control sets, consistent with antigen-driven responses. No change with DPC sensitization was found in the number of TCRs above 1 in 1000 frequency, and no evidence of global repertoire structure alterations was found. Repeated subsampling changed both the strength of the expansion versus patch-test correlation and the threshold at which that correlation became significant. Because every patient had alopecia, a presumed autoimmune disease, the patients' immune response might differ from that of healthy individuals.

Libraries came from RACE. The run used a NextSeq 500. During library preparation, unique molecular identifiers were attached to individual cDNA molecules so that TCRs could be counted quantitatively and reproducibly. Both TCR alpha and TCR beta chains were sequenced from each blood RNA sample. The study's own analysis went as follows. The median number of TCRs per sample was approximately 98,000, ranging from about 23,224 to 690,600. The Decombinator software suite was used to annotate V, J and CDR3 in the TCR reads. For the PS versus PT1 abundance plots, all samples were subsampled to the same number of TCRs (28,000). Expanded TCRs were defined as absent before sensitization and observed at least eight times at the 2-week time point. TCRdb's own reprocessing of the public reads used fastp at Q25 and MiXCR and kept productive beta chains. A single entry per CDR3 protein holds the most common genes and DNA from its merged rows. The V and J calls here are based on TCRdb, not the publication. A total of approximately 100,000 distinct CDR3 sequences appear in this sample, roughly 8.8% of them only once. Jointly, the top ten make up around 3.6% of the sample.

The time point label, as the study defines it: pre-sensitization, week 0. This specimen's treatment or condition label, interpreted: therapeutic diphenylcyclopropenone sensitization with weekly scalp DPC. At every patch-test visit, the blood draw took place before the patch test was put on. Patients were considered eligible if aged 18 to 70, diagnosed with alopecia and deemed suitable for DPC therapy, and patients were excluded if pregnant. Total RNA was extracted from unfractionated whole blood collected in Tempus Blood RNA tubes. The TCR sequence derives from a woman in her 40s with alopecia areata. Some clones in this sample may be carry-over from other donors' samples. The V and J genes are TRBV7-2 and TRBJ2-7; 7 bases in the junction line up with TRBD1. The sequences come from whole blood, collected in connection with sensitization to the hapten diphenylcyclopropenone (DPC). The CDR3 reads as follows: CASSIRQGMDEQYF. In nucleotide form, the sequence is TGTGCCAGCAGCATACGACAGGGTATGGACGAGCAGTACTTC.